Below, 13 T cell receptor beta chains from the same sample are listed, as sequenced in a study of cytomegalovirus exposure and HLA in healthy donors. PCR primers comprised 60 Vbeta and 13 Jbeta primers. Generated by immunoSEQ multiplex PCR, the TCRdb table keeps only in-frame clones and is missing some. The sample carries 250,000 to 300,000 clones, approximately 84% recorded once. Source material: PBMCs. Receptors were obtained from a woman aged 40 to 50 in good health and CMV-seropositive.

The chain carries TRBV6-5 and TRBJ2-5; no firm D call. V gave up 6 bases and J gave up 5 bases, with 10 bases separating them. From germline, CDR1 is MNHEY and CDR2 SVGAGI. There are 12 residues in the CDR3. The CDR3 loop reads CASSRSSETQYF. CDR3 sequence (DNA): TGTGCCAGCAGCCGTAGTAGCGAGACCCAGTACTTC.

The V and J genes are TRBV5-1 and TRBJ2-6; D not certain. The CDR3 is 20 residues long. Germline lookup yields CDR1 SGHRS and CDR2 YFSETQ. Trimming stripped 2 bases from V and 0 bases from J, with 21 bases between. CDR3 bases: TGCGCCAGCAGCTTATTGGGCAGAAGTAATTCGATCTCTGGGGCCAACGTCCTGACTTTC. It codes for CASSLLGRSNSISGANVLTF.

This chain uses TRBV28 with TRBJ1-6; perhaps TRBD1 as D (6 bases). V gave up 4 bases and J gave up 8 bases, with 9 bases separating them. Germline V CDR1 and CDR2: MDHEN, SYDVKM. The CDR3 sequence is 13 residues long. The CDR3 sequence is CASSSYRDSPLHF. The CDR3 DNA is TGTGCCAGCAGTTCCTACAGGGATTCACCCCTCCACTTT.

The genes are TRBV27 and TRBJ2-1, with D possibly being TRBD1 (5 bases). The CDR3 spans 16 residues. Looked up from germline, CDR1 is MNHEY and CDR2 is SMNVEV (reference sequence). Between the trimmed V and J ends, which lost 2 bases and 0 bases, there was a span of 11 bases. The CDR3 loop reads CASSLRGFGSYNEQFF. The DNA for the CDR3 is TGTGCCAGCAGTTTAAGGGGTTTTGGCTCCTACAATGAGCAGTTCTTC.

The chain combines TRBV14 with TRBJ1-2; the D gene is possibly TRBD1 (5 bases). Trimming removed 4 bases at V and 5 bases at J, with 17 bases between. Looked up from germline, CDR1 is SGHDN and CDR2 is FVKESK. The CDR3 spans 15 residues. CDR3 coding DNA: TGTGCCAGCAGCCCCTACGGTCGGGACTCATATGGCTACACCTTC. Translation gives CASSPYGRDSYGYTF.

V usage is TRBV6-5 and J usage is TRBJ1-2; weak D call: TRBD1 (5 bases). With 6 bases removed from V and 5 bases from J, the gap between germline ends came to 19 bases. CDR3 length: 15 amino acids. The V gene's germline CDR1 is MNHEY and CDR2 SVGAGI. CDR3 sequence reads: CASSATAGLSYGYTF. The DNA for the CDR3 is TGTGCCAGCAGCGCGACTGCGGGACTGAGTTATGGCTACACCTTC.

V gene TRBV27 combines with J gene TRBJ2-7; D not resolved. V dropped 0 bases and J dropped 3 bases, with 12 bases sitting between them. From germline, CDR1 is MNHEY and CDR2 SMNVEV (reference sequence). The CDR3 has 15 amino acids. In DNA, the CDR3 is TGTGCCAGCAGTTTATCCCCCAATCAACTCTACGAGCAGTACTTC. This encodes CASSLSPNQLYEQYF.

CDR3 nucleotides: TGCAGCGTTTCTACAGGGGGCGCGGGCGGGGAGCTGTTTTTT. Translated: CSVSTGGAGGELFF. The chain couples TRBV29-1 to TRBJ2-2; 9 bases are a match to TRBD1. The CDR3 runs to 14 residues. V was clipped by 5 bases and J by 7 bases; unmatched bases: 8. CDR1 is SQVTM, CDR2 ANQGSEA, per germline.

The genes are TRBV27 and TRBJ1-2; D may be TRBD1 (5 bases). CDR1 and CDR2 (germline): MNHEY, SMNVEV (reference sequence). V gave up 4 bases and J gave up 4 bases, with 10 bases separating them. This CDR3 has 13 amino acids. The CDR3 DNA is TGTGCCAGCAGTTCCTCCAGGGCCTATGGCTACACCTTC. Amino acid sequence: CASSSSRAYGYTF.

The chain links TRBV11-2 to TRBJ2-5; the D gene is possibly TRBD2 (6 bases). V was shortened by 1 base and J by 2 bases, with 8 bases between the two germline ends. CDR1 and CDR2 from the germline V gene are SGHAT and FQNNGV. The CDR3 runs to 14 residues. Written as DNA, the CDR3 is TGTGCCAGCAGCTTAGTACGGGAGCAAGAGACCCAGTACTTC. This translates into CASSLVREQETQYF.

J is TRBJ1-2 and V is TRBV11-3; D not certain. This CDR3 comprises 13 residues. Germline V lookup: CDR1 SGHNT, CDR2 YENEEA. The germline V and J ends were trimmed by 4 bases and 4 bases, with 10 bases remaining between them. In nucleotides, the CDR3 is TGTGCCAGCAGCTACAACAGCTTCTATGGCTACACCTTC. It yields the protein CASSYNSFYGYTF.

The CDR3 sequence is CASSLDGGNNEQFF. DNA of the CDR3: TGTGCCAGCAGCTTAGACGGCGGGAACAATGAGCAGTTCTTC. The chain recombines TRBV7-3 with TRBJ2-1; D might be TRBD2 (6 bases). CDR1 and CDR2 (germline): SGHTA, FQGTGA. The V gene lost 2 bases and the J gene lost 5 bases, with 10 bases spanning the gap. The CDR3 runs to 14 residues.

CDR3 protein: CASVRGQNTEAFF. The CDR3 coding sequence is TGTGCCAGCGTGAGGGGACAGAACACTGAAGCTTTCTTT. J is TRBJ1-1 and V is TRBV2; D possibly corresponds to TRBD1 (6 bases). This CDR3 spans 13 amino acids. The V and J ends lost 8 bases and 1 base respectively, with 11 bases between them. Germline V lookup: CDR1 SNHLY, CDR2 FYNNEI.